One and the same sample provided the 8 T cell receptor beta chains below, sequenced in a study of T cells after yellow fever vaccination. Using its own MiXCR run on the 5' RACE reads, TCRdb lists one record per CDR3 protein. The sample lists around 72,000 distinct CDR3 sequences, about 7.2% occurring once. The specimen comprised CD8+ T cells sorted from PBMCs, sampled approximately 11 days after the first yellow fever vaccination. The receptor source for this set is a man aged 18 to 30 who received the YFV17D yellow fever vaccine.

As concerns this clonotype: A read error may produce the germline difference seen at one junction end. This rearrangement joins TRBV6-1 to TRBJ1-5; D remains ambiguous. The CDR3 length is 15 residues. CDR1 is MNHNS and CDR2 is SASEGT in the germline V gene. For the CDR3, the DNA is TGTGCCAGCAGGGTGGACGGGCATAGCAATCAGCTCCAGCATTTT. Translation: CASRVDGHSNQLQHF.

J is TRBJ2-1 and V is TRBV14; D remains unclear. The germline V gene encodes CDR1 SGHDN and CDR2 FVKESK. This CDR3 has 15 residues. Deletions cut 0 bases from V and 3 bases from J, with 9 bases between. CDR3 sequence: CASSQDQKYYNEQFF. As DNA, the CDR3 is TGTGCCAGCAGCCAAGATCAGAAATACTACAATGAGCAGTTCTTC.

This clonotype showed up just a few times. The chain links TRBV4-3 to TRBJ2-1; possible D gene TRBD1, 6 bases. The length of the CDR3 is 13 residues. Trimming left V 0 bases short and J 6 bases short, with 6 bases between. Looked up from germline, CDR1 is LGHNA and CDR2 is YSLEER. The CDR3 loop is CASSQEGGNEQFF. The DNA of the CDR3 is TGCGCCAGCAGCCAAGAAGGGGGCAATGAGCAGTTCTTC.

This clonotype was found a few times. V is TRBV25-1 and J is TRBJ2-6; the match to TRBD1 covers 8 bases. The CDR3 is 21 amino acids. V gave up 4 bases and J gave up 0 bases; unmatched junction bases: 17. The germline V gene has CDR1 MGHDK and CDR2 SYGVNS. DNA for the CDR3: TGTGCCAGCAGTGGAGACCGCTTTGGACAGGGAACGGTCTCTGGGGCCAACGTCCTGACTTTC. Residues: CASSGDRFGQGTVSGANVLTF.

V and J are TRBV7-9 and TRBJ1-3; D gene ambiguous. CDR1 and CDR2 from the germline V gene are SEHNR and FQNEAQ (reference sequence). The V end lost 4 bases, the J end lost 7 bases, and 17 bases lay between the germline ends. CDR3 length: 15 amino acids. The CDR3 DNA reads TGTGCCAGCAGCTCGACCCATTATCCCGGGAACACCATATATTTT. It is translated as CASSSTHYPGNTIYF.

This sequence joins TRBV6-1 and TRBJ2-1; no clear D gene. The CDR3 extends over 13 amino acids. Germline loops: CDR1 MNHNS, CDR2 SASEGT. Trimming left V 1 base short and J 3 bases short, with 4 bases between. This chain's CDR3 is CASSEDSYNEQFF. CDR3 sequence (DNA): TGTGCCAGCAGTGAAGACAGCTACAATGAGCAGTTCTTC.

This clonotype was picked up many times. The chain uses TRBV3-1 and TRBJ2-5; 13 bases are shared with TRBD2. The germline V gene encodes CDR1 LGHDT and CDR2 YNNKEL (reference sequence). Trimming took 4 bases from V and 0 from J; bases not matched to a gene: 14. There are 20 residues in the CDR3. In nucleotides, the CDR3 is TGTGCCAGCAGCCCACACGCTTGGACTAGCGGGGGCGCCGACCAAGAGACCCAGTACTTC. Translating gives CASSPHAWTSGGADQETQYF.

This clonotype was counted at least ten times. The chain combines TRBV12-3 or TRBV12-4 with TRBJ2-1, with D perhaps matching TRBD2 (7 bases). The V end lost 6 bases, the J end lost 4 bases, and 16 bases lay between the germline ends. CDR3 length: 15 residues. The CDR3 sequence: CASRLWGGQYNEQFF. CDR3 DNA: TGTGCCAGCAGACTTTGGGGGGGGCAGTACAATGAGCAGTTCTTC.